This record covers a single TCR beta chain. Its antigen remains unknown. The CDR3 spans 12 residues. CDR1 and CDR2 from the germline V gene are SGHVS and FQNEAQ. V shed 5 bases and J shed 5 bases, with 10 bases lying between them. This record belongs to a study of blood T cells in healthy people across ages. Study-wide points: Age showed a roughly linear inverse relationship with TCR beta diversity per million T cells. Both higher diversity and more naive CD4+ cells marked long-lived donors when set against aged donors.

It was with a sample-barcoded 5' primer and a J-beta primer mix that a second PCR of roughly 6 to 12 cycles was run. Sequencing yielded, for each sample, at least 2.5 million paired-end reads carrying CDR3. TCRdb re-derived calls from the 5' RACE reads in MiXCR, one entry per CDR3 protein. In the table there are about 680,000 distinct CDR3 sequences, around half of which are singletons. This chain links TRBV7-8 with TRBJ2-7; D not certain. The specimen sequenced was blood. The source is an older woman in good health. DNA of the CDR3: TGTGCCAGCAGCCCCAGTTGGAACGAGCAGTACTTC. It specifies CASSPSWNEQYF.